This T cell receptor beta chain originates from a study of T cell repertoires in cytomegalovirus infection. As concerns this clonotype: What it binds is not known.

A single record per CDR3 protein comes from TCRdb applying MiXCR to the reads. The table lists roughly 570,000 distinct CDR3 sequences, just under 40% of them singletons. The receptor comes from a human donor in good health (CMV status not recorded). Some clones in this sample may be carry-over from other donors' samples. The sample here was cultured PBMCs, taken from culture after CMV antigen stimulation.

The CDR3 nucleotides are TGTGCCAGTAGTGGGTCCGTCTCCCTCCAGGAGACCCAGTACTTC. Protein sequence: CASSGSVSLQETQYF. The chain uses TRBV19 and TRBJ2-5; D is unclear. This CDR3 has 15 residues. V dropped 5 bases and J dropped 5 bases, with 18 bases sitting between them. CDR1 is LNHDA and CDR2 is SQIVND in the germline V gene (reference sequence).